A single T cell receptor (beta chain) is shown here with its context. V was pared by 3 bases and J by 4 bases, with 6 bases of the junction left unmatched. The CDR3 spans 15 residues. Germline CDR1 reads SGHTA; CDR2 reads FQGNSA. The record originates from a study of control samples from healthy donors and cancer patients. Assay: immunoSEQ multiplex PCR; the TCRdb copy retains only in-frame clones and omits some. The data show about 150,000 clones, 89% seen once. Sequencing input: blood. V usage is TRBV7-2 and J usage is TRBJ2-7, with 10 bases matching TRBD2. The receptor comes from a man aged 25-40 years in good health. The CDR3 region is CASSLLAGVGYEQYF. Written as DNA, the CDR3 is TGTGCCAGCAGCTTGCTAGCGGGAGTTGGGTACGAGCAGTACTTC.